The sequence of this TCR beta chain was determined in a study of cytotoxic CD8 clonotypes in ibrutinib-treated CLL. Germline V gene lookup returns CDR1 SQVTM and CDR2 ANQGSEA. The CDR3 is made up of 11 amino acids. Trimming took 4 bases from V and 0 from J, leaving 4 bases between them. To note about this clone: Its antigen is as yet unknown.

Regarding the study as a whole: Stable or contracted on treatment, public clonotypes were also uncommon.

The data were produced by immunoSEQ multiplex PCR, yet TCRdb's version contains in-frame clones alone and is incomplete. This sample yields around 50,000 clones, of which roughly three fifths are seen a single time; about 20% belongs to the top ten. Sequencing was performed on PBMCs, taken after 24 months of ibrutinib treatment. The chain employs TRBV29-1 and TRBJ2-7, with no clear D. This receptor was obtained from a human donor with chronic lymphocytic leukemia. The CDR3 here is CSVVDSYEQYF. For the CDR3, the DNA is TGCAGCGTTGTGGACTCCTACGAGCAGTACTTC.